This note documents a single T cell receptor beta chain sequence. These data originate in a study of breast tumors, draining lymph nodes, adjacent tissues. The V gene's germline CDR1 is SGHTA and CDR2 FQGTGA. The CDR3 covers 17 residues. J gave up 0 bases and V 4 bases, and 8 bases lay outside the gene matches. TCRdb re-derived calls from the multiplex PCR reads in MiXCR, one entry per CDR3 protein. Here the sample spans 50,000 to 75,000 distinct CDR3 sequences, approximately 54% being singletons. The TCR originated in a female donor with breast cancer. Some clones in this sample may be carry-over from other donors' samples. This chain uses TRBV7-3 with TRBJ2-3; 9 bases agree with TRBD2. The source material was breast tumor tissue. This chain's CDR3 is CASSSFSGRSSTDTQYF. DNA of the CDR3: TGTGCCAGCAGCTCATTTAGCGGGAGATCAAGCACAGATACGCAGTATTTT.